These 27 T cell receptor beta chains were sequenced from one sample in a study of blood T cell repertoires in COVID-19. Only in-frame clones appear in the TCRdb table, and some are missing; sequencing was by immunoSEQ multiplex PCR. The top ten clones hold approximately 2.9% of a sample with approximately 470,000 clones, 80% to 90% of them seen once. The source material was peripheral blood. The receptors were sampled from a human donor in a cohort sampled during active COVID-19.

V gene TRBV20-1 combines with J gene TRBJ2-1; D may be TRBD1 (5 bases). This CDR3 region has 11 residues. Germline V lookup: CDR1 DFQATT, CDR2 SNEGSKA (reference sequence). The V end was cut by 1 base, the J end by 10 bases, with 8 bases between. The CDR3 nucleotides are TGCAGTGCTAGAGCTCAGGGCGAGCAGTTCTTC. Its protein product is CSARAQGEQFF.

The table lists this clone with a few counts. This chain connects TRBV4-3 to TRBJ1-3, with 9 bases aligning to TRBD1. Germline V lookup: CDR1 LGHNA, CDR2 YSLEER. This CDR3 is built from 16 residues. J was trimmed by 5 bases and V by 3 bases; bases with no gene match: 8. In nucleotides, the CDR3 is TGCGCCAGCAGCCACGTGTCCGGGACAGGGAGAAACACCATATATTTT. Translated: CASSHVSGTGRNTIYF.

The chain couples TRBV6-4 to TRBJ1-2, with D tentatively TRBD1 (5 bases). The V end lost 4 bases, the J end lost 1 base, and 10 bases lay between the germline ends. The CDR3 totals 14 residues. From germline, CDR1 is MRHNA and CDR2 SNTAGT. CDR3 in DNA: TGTGCCAGCAGTGTCGACAGATTTAACTATGGCTACACCTTC. Residues: CASSVDRFNYGYTF.

The J gene is TRBJ2-7, the V gene TRBV28; TRBD1 agrees at 10 bases. CDR3 length: 15 residues. V was pared by 5 bases and J by 5 bases, with 9 bases of the junction left unmatched. Germline values: CDR1 MDHEN, CDR2 SYDVKM. The CDR3 is CASSITTGGQNEQYF. The CDR3 nucleotides are TGTGCCAGCAGTATCACGACAGGGGGCCAAAACGAGCAGTACTTC.

The sample holds a few counts of this clone. Other nucleotide sequences in the sample specify the same CDR3. V and J are TRBV19 and TRBJ2-1; TRBD2 matches 10 bases. Trimming cost V 6 bases and J 4 bases; bases outside gene matches: 12. The CDR3 extends over 17 amino acids. Germline-derived CDR1 and CDR2 are LNHDA and SQIVND (reference sequence). CDR3 protein: CASSYSGRRWGYNEQFF. The CDR3 DNA sequence: TGTGCCAGTAGCTATAGCGGGAGGAGGTGGGGTTACAATGAGCAGTTCTTC.

This clone has a handful of counts. The V and J genes are TRBV19 and TRBJ1-5; D is ambiguous. The V gene's germline CDR1 is LNHDA and CDR2 SQIVND (reference sequence). This CDR3 comprises 12 residues. V was trimmed by 5 bases and J by 4 bases, leaving 6 bases between them. DNA for the CDR3: TGTGCCAGTAGTTCCCTTAATCAGCCCCAGCATTTT. Translated: CASSSLNQPQHF.

This clone was found once. The CDR3 DNA sequence: TGTGCCAGCAGCTCCACATTGGTTTTGGAGACCCAGTACTTC. This gives the protein CASSSTLVLETQYF. The V call is TRBV7-2, the J call TRBJ2-5; D gene uncertain. This CDR3 has 14 residues. The V end was cut by 4 bases, the J end by 5 bases, with 14 bases between. Germline assignment: CDR1 SGHTA and CDR2 FQGNSA.

For the CDR3, the DNA is TGTGCCAGTAGTATAGAACGGTCGGGGCAGGGGAGAAATGAGCAGTTCTTC. It translates to CASSIERSGQGRNEQFF. This chain links TRBV19 with TRBJ2-1, with D possibly matching TRBD1 (6 bases). Per germline, CDR1 LNHDA and CDR2 SQIVND (reference sequence). The V and J ends lost 0 bases and 7 bases respectively, with 19 bases between them. The CDR3 runs 17 residues.

This sequence joins TRBV3-1 (or the pseudogene TRBV3-2) and TRBJ1-6; maybe TRBD1 (6 bases). Trimming shortened V by 5 bases and J by 0 bases, and 11 bases separated the two germline ends. Looked up from germline, CDR1 is LGHDT and CDR2 is YNNKEL (reference sequence). The CDR3 extends over 16 amino acids. CDR3 sequence: CASSTGISSYNSPLHF. The CDR3, as DNA: TGTGCCAGCAGCACAGGGATCAGCTCCTATAATTCACCCCTCCACTTT.

DNA of the CDR3: TGTGCCAGCAGCCGTCAGGGATCTAACTATGGCTACACCTTC. Its protein is CASSRQGSNYGYTF. The chain recombines TRBV6-5 with TRBJ1-2; D is perhaps TRBD1 (5 bases). Trimming shortened V by 6 bases and J by 0 bases, and 11 bases separated the two germline ends. This CDR3 region has 14 residues. The V gene's germline CDR1 is MNHEY and CDR2 SVGAGI.

V and J are TRBV5-6 and TRBJ1-2, with D tentatively TRBD1 (5 bases). This CDR3 has 15 residues. Trimming cost V 1 base and J 3 bases, with 13 bases left between them. Germline CDR1 is SGHDT and CDR2 is YYEEEE. The CDR3 loop reads CASSLRGAGDYGYTF. CDR3 DNA: TGTGCCAGCAGCTTGAGGGGCGCTGGGGACTATGGCTACACCTTC.

The chain couples TRBV7-3 to TRBJ1-1; possible D gene TRBD1, 6 bases. The germline V and J ends were trimmed by 2 bases and 1 base, with 11 bases remaining between them. The CDR3 is 15 amino acids. Germline V gene lookup returns CDR1 SGHTA and CDR2 FQGTGA. The CDR3 region has the DNA TGTGCCAGCAGCTTAGAGGGGGGGACGAACACTGAAGCTTTCTTT. Protein product: CASSLEGGTNTEAFF.

Details on this clone: Other DNA sequences from this sample encode an identical CDR3 as well. The V call is TRBV6-6, the J call TRBJ1-1, with D unclear. Trimming removed 3 bases from V and 1 base from J, with 6 bases in between. The CDR3 runs to 13 residues. The V gene's germline CDR1 is MNHNY and CDR2 SVGAGI (reference sequence). CDR3 in amino acids: CASSYEGNTEAFF. The CDR3 DNA follows: TGTGCCAGCAGTTATGAGGGGAACACTGAAGCTTTCTTT.

The chain links TRBV29-1 to TRBJ2-5, with D possibly being TRBD1 (6 bases). This CDR3 is built from 17 residues. V was trimmed by 0 bases and J by 0 bases, leaving 17 bases between them. The germline gives CDR1 SQVTM, CDR2 ANQGSEA. The CDR3 DNA is TGCAGCGTTGAAGATTGGGGGCAGGGGTCGTACCAAGAGACCCAGTACTTC. This encodes CSVEDWGQGSYQETQYF.

V and J are TRBV27 and TRBJ2-7; no clear D. The CDR3 spans 17 residues. Germline V gene data show CDR1 as MNHEY and CDR2 as SMNVEV (reference sequence). The germline V and J ends were trimmed by 2 bases and 3 bases, with 20 bases remaining between them. The CDR3 protein is CASSLGQVTDNFYEQYF. CDR3 DNA sequence: TGTGCCAGCAGTTTAGGGCAGGTCACCGATAACTTCTACGAGCAGTACTTC.

This clone was observed once. The same CDR3 also results from other DNA sequences found in this sample. V gene TRBV7-3 combines with J gene TRBJ2-1, with 11 bases matching TRBD2. The CDR3 is 15 amino acids. Germline CDR1 and CDR2: SGHTA and FQGTGA. The junction had 4 bases not matched to a gene; V was cut back by 3 bases and J by 6 bases. The CDR3 here is CASSLGLAGGNEQFF. In DNA form, the CDR3 reads TGTGCCAGCAGCTTGGGCCTAGCGGGAGGCAATGAGCAGTTCTTC.

V and J are TRBV6-5 and TRBJ2-1; 9 nucleotides match TRBD2. Trimming at V came to 6 bases and at J to 7 bases, leaving 4 bases not matched to a gene. The CDR3 is 13 amino acids. Germline lookup yields CDR1 MNHEY and CDR2 SVGAGI. The CDR3 loop reads CASRREGVNEQFF. DNA of the CDR3: TGTGCCAGCAGGCGGGAGGGCGTTAATGAGCAGTTCTTC.

This clone appeared a single time. This chain connects TRBV27 to TRBJ2-3; 13 nucleotides align to TRBD2. Trimming removed 5 bases from V and 5 bases from J; junction bases left unmatched: 7. Germline values: CDR1 MNHEY, CDR2 SMNVEV (reference sequence). The CDR3 spans 16 residues. CDR3 sequence reads: CASSTWTSGSGDTQYF. CDR3 DNA: TGTGCCAGCAGTACTTGGACTAGCGGGAGTGGAGATACGCAGTATTTT.

The chain links TRBV10-3 to TRBJ2-1; D is undetermined. The CDR3 consists of 13 residues. The V end lost 2 bases, the J end lost 6 bases, and 8 bases lay between the germline ends. CDR1 is ENHRY and CDR2 is SYGVKD in the germline V gene. CDR3 amino acids: CAISEGQRNEQFF. As DNA, the CDR3 is TGTGCCATCAGTGAGGGCCAGCGCAATGAGCAGTTCTTC.

The chain recombines TRBV11-2 with TRBJ1-1; maybe TRBD1 (6 bases). This CDR3 region has 15 residues. Trimming left V 1 base short and J 4 bases short, with 13 bases between. Germline V CDR1 and CDR2: SGHAT, FQNNGV. As DNA, the CDR3 is TGTGCCAGCAGCTTAGCAGGGGTGGGTATCACTGAAGCTTTCTTT. Translation: CASSLAGVGITEAFF.

V and J are TRBV5-1 and TRBJ2-1; possibly TRBD2 for D (5 bases). V gave up 4 bases and J gave up 5 bases, with 16 bases separating them. The CDR3 has 15 amino acids. Germline V gene lookup returns CDR1 SGHRS and CDR2 YFSETQ. The CDR3: CASSGSPLRNNEQFF. The CDR3 DNA is TGCGCCAGCAGCGGGAGCCCCCTTAGGAACAATGAGCAGTTCTTC. The full variable domain, in which reference TRBV5-1 and TRBJ2-1 provide the parts outside the CDR3, is KAGVTQTPRYLIKTRGQQVTLSCSPISGHRSVSWYQQTPGQGLQFLFEYFSETQRNKGNFPGRFSGRQFSNSRSEMNVSTLELGDSALYLCASSGSPLRNNEQFFGPGTRLTVL.

The chain has TRBV5-4 and TRBJ2-1, with D possibly TRBD1 on 6 matching bases. Between the trimmed V and J ends, which lost 1 base and 1 base, there was a span of 9 bases. The CDR3 runs to 15 residues. Germline CDR1 is SGHNT and CDR2 is YYREEE (reference sequence). CDR3 nucleotides: TGTGCCAGCAGCTTGAGTCAGGGGTCCTACAATGAGCAGTTCTTC. It specifies CASSLSQGSYNEQFF.

V and J are TRBV4-1 and TRBJ2-5; 10 bases agree with TRBD1. V lost 1 base to trimming and J lost 10 bases; unmatched junction nucleotides: 9. Germline lookup yields CDR1 MGHRA and CDR2 YSYEKL. CDR3 length: 15 amino acids. Here the CDR3 reads CASSQGGTGARDQYF. CDR3 nucleotides: TGCGCCAGCAGCCAAGGCGGGACAGGGGCAAGGGACCAGTACTTC.

This clone appeared once. The chain employs TRBV5-8 and TRBJ1-1, with D uncertain. The length of the CDR3 is 13 residues. CDR1 SGHTS and CDR2 YDEGEE come from the germline V gene. V shed 4 bases and J shed 0 bases, with 7 bases lying between them. In nucleotides, the CDR3 is TGTGCCAGCAGCATCGAGTTGAACACTGAAGCTTTCTTT. This gives the protein CASSIELNTEAFF.

The chain has TRBV30 and TRBJ1-6; a possible D gene is TRBD1 (5 bases). Trimming took off 1 base at V and 0 bases at J, with 13 bases between the two ends. The CDR3 length is 17 residues. Germline V CDR1 and CDR2: GTSNPN, SVGIG (reference sequence). CDR3: CAWSAADMSSYNSPLHF. The CDR3 DNA follows: TGTGCCTGGAGTGCTGCGGACATGAGCTCCTATAATTCACCCCTCCACTTT.

This chain joins TRBV19 and TRBJ2-5; TRBD1 might be the D (6 bases). Germline V gene lookup returns CDR1 LNHDA and CDR2 SQIVND (reference sequence). Trimming took off 5 bases at V and 2 bases at J, with 12 bases between the two ends. This CDR3 has 14 amino acids. The CDR3 region has the DNA TGTGCCAGTAGTCTCAACAGGGCTCAAGAGACCCAGTACTTC. This encodes CASSLNRAQETQYF.

This chain joins TRBV29-1 and TRBJ1-2; 9 bases agree with TRBD1. The germline CDR1 and CDR2 sequences are SQVTM and ANQGSEA. The CDR3 contains 12 residues. Germline trimming cut 4 bases from V and 7 bases from J; bases unmatched to any gene: 4. The CDR3 here is CSVGTGVFGYTF. CDR3 DNA sequence: TGCAGCGTTGGGACAGGGGTATTTGGCTACACCTTC.